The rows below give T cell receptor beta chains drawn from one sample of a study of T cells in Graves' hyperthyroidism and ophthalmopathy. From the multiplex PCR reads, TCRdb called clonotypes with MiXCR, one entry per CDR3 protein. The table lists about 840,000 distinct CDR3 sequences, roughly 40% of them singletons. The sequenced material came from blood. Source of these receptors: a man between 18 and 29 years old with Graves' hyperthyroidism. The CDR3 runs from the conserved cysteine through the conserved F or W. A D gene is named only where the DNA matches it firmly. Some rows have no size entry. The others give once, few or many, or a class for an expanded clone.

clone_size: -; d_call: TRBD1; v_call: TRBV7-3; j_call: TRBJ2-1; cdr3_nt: TGTGCCAGCAGCCGGGACAGCTACAATGAGCAGTTCTTC; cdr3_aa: CASSRDSYNEQFF
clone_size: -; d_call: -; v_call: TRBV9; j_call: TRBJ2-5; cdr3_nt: TGTGCCAGCAGCGTAGAGGGGAGGATCGCCGAGACCCAGTACTTC; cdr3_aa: CASSVEGRIAETQYF
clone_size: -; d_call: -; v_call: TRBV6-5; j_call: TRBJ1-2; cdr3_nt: TGTGCCAGCAGACCGGGACAAAACTATGGCTACACCTTC; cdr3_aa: CASRPGQNYGYTF
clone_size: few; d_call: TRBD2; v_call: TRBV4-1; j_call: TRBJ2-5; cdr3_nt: TGCGCCAGCAGCCAAGGAACGGAGGCGGGAGTATCAGAGACCCAGTACTTC; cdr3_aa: CASSQGTEAGVSETQYF
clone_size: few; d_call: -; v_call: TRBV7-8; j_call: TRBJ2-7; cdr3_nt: TGTGCCAGCAGCTTAGCCCCGGAGGGCGGCGAGCAGTACTTC; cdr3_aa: CASSLAPEGGEQYF
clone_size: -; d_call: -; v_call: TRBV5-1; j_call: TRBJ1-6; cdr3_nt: TGCGCCAGCAGCTTGGCGGGTTCGTTTGGAAGGAATTCACCCCTCCACTTT; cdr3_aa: CASSLAGSFGRNSPLHF
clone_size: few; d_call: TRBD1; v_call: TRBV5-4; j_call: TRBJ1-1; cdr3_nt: TGTGCCAGCAGCTTGGCGACAGGGAATCAGGGTACTGAAGCTTTCTTT; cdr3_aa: CASSLATGNQGTEAFF
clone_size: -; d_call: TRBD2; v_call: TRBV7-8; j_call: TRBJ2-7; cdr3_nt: TGTGCCAGCAGCGCGCGGGGGGGCTTGAACAATGAGCAGTACTTC; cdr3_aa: CASSARGGLNNEQYF
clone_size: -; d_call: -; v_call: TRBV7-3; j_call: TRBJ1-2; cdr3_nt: TGTGCCAGCAGCTTAAATGGGGAATCGGACTATGGCTACACCTTC; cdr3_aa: CASSLNGESDYGYTF
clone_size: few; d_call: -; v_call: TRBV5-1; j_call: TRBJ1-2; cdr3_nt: TGCGCCAGCAGCTTGGAATCCCGTCGCTATGGCTACACCTTC; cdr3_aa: CASSLESRRYGYTF
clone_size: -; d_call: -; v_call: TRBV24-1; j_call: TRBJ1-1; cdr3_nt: TGTGCCACCAGTGATTCCCAGGGTGCAGGGAGCACTGAAGCTTTCTTT; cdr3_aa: CATSDSQGAGSTEAFF
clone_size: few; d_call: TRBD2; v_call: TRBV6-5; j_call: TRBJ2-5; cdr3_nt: TGTGCCAGCAGTGACCGCGGGGGGAGCGGAGAGACCCAGTACTTC; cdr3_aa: CASSDRGGSGETQYF
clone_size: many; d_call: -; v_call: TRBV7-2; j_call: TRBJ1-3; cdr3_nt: TGTGCCAGCAGCTTAGAGGTTGGAAACACCATATATTTT; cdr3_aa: CASSLEVGNTIYF
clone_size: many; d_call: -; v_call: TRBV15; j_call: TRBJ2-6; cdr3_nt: TGTGCCACCAGCAGGGGGACGGACTCTGGGGCCAACGTCCTGACTTTC; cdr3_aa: CATSRGTDSGANVLTF
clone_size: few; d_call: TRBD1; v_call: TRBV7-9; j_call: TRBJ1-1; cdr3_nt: TGTGCCAGCACCTACCGGACAGGAAGAAACACTGAAGCTTTCTTT; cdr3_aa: CASTYRTGRNTEAFF
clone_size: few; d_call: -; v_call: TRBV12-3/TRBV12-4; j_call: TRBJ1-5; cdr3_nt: TGTGCCAGCAGTAGAGGACCCATTAGGGGCAATCAGCCCCAGCATTTT; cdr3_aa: CASSRGPIRGNQPQHF
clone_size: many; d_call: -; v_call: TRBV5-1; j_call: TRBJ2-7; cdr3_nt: TGCGCCAGCAGCTTGGACAGACATCGCGAGCAGTACTTC; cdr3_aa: CASSLDRHREQYF
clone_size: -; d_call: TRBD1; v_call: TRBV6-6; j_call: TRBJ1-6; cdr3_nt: TGTGCCAGCGCTCGGGACAGGGAAGTTTCACCCCTCCACTTT; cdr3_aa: CASARDREVSPLHF
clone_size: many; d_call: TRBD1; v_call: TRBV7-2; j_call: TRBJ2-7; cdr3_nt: TGTGCCAGCGGCCAGACAGGGGGCGGATACGAGCAGTACTTC; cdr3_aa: CASGQTGGGYEQYF
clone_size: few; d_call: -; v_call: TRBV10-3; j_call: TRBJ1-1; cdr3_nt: TGTGCCAGCAGTTACTCCGGGGGCGGGATGGTTGAAGCTTTCTTT; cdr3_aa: CASSYSGGGMVEAFF
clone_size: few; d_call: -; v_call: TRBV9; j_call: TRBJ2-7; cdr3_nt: TGTGCCAGCAGCCCCTTGTCGGGCCTCCACTCCTACGAGCAGTACTTC; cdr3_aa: CASSPLSGLHSYEQYF
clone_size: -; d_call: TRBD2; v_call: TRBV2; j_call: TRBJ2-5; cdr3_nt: TGTGCCAGCCCCTACGAGGGGACTAGCGGTTTGGAGACCCAGTACTTC; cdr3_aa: CASPYEGTSGLETQYF
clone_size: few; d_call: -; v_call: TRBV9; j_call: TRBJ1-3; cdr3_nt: TGTGCCAGCAGCGTAGAGGGGAACACCATATATTTT; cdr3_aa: CASSVEGNTIYF
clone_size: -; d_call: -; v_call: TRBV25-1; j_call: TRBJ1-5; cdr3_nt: TGTGCCAGCTTGGGCGCCTACGGGGTGGATCAGCCCCAGCATTTT; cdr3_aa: CASLGAYGVDQPQHF
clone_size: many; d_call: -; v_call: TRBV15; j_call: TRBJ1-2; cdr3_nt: TGTGCCACCACGCCGGGACCGAGCCCCTCGGGCTATGGCTACACCTTC; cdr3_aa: CATTPGPSPSGYGYTF
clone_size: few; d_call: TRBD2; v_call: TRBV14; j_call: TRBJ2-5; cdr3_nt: TGTGCCAGCAGCCAAAGGACTAGGTTGGAGACCCAGTACTTC; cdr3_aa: CASSQRTRLETQYF
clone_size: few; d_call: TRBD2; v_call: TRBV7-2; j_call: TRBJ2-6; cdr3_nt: TGTGCCAGCAGCTTAGCGCGGGGGGGGTCCCCTCGGGCCAACGTCCTGACTTTC; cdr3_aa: CASSLARGGSPRANVLTF
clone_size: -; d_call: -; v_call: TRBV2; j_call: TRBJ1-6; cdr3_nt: TGTGCCAGCAGTGGGACAGTTGATCGATATTCACCCCTCCACTTT; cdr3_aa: CASSGTVDRYSPLHF
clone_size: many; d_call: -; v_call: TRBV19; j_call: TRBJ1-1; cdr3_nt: TGTGCCAGTAGTATAGATCGGAGTGAAGCTTTCTTT; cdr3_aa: CASSIDRSEAFF
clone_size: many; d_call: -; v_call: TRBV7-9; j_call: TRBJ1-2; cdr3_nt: TGTGCCAGCTCCTACCGGGACTATGGCTACACCTTC; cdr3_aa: CASSYRDYGYTF
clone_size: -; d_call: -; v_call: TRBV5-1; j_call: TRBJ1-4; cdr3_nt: TGCGCCAGCAGCTCTCCTGGACAGCACCAAAGAAGGGAAAAACTGTTTTTT; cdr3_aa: CASSSPGQHQRREKLFF